This T cell receptor (beta chain) was identified in a study of monozygotic twins with inflammatory bowel disease (dated by TCRdb to between 2017 and 2020). Study-wide context: A total of some 28 monozygotic twin pairs were included in the full study, comprising nine German pairs (four IBD-concordant, five IBD-discordant) and 19 IBD-discordant Danish pairs. Disease-associated traits were sought mainly through comparisons between IBD patients and their genetically identical healthy co-twins within discordant pairs. Each individual had, on average, about 151 000 unique TCRalpha sequences and 181 000 unique TCRbeta sequences available for analysis.

Study-level results and caveats: Differing immunosuppressive treatments among patients may have added background noise and inter-individual variability to the repertoires. Repertoire similarity did not differ between concordant and discordant twins, which could be due to limited statistical power. A decrease in TCRbeta repertoire diversity, as measured by inverse Simpson index, was observed in IBD patients compared with their healthy co-twins. Different T cell subtypes could not be distinguished in the analysis. The results gave no support for a single strong signal or clonotype linked to IBD. Compared with healthy twins, IBD patients had fewer clonotypes in common with other individuals, a difference most pronounced in patients showing signs of disease activity.

CDR1 and CDR2 are drawn from the germline V gene: KGHSH, LQKENI. From its cysteine to its phenylalanine, the CDR3 spans 17 amino acids. The DNA is unrecorded. Libraries were prepared through 5' RACE. Each TCR library was prepared from about 3,300 ng of total RNA. For each sample, cDNA was synthesized in eight separate reactions using SMARTScribe reverse transcriptase. During cDNA synthesis, template switching was used to introduce unique molecular identifiers that contained a 6-nucleotide sample barcode. Amplification of TCRalpha and TCRbeta cDNA involved two nested PCRs of approximately 16 and 10 cycles, and each PCR was followed by bead purification. Before amplification, the cDNA was treated with uracil DNA-glycosylase and purified using the QIAquick PCR purification kit. In the second PCR, Illumina TruSeq-compatible adapters and sample-specific barcodes were added. TapeStation and Qubit were used to check library quality and concentration, and roughly 4.6 ng of each library was pooled. Sequencing of pooled libraries was carried out on an Illumina HiSeq2500 single-index Rapid Run using 2 x 100 bp reads and custom sequencing primers. The study's own analysis went as follows. MiGEC version 1.2.6 was used for UMI-based consensus assembly, which corrected PCR and sequencing errors. MiXCR version 2.1.1 was used to carry out V(D)J alignment, clonotype assembly and CDR3 extraction. To normalise gene usage, clonotype sharing and MAIT/NKT TCR abundance, the top 1000, 10 000 and 20 000 clonotypes in each sample were analysed. Diversity was computed as the inverse Simpson index with the vegan R package after downsampling to 27 000 UMIs. Paired Mann-Whitney U tests were applied to discordant twin pairs, with Benjamini-Hochberg correction for multiple testing. After reprocessing by TCRdb, each CDR3 protein sequence is one entry, and no DNA is given. What appears here as the V and J calls and clone size reflects TCRdb's work, not the paper's. The sample's table covers fewer than 550,000 distinct CDR3 sequences. The ten largest account for 2.4% of the sample.

About this clonotype itself: The specificity of this receptor is unknown.

From each donor, a roughly 2.7 ml peripheral blood sample was collected into PAXgene tubes and kept at -80 degrees C. Without T cell sorting, total RNA was isolated from whole blood using the PAXgene blood miRNA kit on an automated QIAcube. Deep TCRalpha and TCRbeta repertoire profiling with unique molecular barcoding was performed on peripheral blood of monozygotic twin pairs concordant or discordant for inflammatory bowel disease. Smoking habits were recorded for all twin pairs, and each individual was classified as a current, former or never smoker. The receptor comes from a human donor with ulcerative colitis or Crohn's disease, or a healthy co-twin of an affected twin (not recorded which). The rearrangement joined TRBV18 to TRBJ1-5; the D call of TRBD1 rests on TCRdb alone, since no DNA is present to check it. The sequenced material came from blood. The CDR3 has the sequence CASSPKERDRGIQPQHF.